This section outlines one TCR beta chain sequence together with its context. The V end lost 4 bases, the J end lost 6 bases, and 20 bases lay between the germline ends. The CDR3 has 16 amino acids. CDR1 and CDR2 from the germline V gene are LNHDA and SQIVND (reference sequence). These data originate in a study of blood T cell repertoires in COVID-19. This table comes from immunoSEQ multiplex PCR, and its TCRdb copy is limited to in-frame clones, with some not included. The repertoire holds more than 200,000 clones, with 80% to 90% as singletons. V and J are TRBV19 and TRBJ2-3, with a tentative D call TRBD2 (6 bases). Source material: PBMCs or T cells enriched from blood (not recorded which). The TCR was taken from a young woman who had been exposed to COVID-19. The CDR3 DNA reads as TGTGCCAGTAGTACATTAGAACTAGCAGGGAGGGATACGCAGTATTTT. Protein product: CASSTLELAGRDTQYF.